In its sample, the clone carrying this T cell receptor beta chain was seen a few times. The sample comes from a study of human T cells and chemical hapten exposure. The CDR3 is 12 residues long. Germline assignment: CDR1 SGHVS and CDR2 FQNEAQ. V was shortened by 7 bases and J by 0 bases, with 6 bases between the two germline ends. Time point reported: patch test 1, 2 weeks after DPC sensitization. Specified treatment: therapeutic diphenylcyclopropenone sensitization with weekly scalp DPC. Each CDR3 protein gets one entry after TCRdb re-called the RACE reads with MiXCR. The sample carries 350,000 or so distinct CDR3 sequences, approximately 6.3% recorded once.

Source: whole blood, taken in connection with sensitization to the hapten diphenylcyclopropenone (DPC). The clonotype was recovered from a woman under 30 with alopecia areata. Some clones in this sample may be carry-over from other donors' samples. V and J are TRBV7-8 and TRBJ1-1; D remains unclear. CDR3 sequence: CASTTVNTEAFF. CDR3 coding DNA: TGTGCCAGCACTACCGTGAACACTGAAGCTTTCTTT. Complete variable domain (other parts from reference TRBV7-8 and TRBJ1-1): GAGVSQSPRYKVAKRGQDVALRCDPISGHVSLFWYQQALGQGPEFLTYFQNEAQLDKSGLPSDRFFAERPEGSVSTLKIQRTQQEDSAVYLCASTTVNTEAFFGQGTRLTVV.